The subject of this entry is one T cell receptor (beta chain). Both 60 Vbeta primers and 13 Jbeta primers went into the PCR. Produced via immunoSEQ multiplex PCR; TCRdb's table is partial and in-frame only. Of about 190,000 clones listed, 80% are singletons. CDR1 and CDR2 from the germline V gene are SGHDT and YYEEEE. Losses at the gene ends were 3 bases for V and 2 bases for J; bases not matched to a gene: 1. The CDR3 is 13 residues long. The sample belongs to a study of cytomegalovirus exposure and HLA in healthy donors. Sequencing input: PBMCs. The chain employs TRBV5-6 and TRBJ1-1; 7 bases agree with TRBD1. The TCR comes from a man in his forties or fifties in good health and CMV-seropositive. CDR3 residues: CASSWDSNTEAFF. The CDR3 nucleotides are TGTGCCAGCAGCTGGGACAGTAACACTGAAGCTTTCTTT.